The 6 T cell receptor beta chains below all came from one sample that was sequenced in a study of prognosis after radiotherapy for stage I lung cancer. Researchers used two-round multiplex PCR to amplify TCR beta CDR3 starting from genomic DNA. Primers were specific to each TRBV and TRBJ gene in first-round PCR. Via MiXCR, TCRdb re-called the multiplex PCR reads, giving one row per CDR3 protein. The table includes 10,000 to 15,000 distinct CDR3 sequences, 43% detected once. Sample: PBMCs, taken before or after stereotactic body radiation therapy (not recorded which). These receptor sequences come from a donor aged 50 or older with non-small cell lung cancer.

This clonotype turned up a few times. A read error may be the cause here, since a much bigger clone is one base away. Lacking the conserved final phenylalanine or tryptophan, this CDR3 likely reflects a read error. Here the CDR3 DNA reads TGCAGTGCTAGAGTTTTAGAAGACAGGTTAATCGACGAGCAGTACTCC. This sequence encodes CSARVLEDRLIDEQYS. V and J are TRBV20-1 and TRBJ2-7, with a weak D call TRBD1 (6 bases). V was trimmed by 1 base and J by 5 bases, leaving 21 bases between them. Germline V gene lookup returns CDR1 DFQATT and CDR2 SNEGSKA (reference sequence). CDR3 length: 16 residues.

This clonotype was observed a handful of times. This likely came from a read error, as a far larger clone is one base away. The CDR3 bases are TGTGCCAGCAGTTACAGGGTACAGAACTATGGCTACACCTTC. It specifies CASSYRVQNYGYTF. V gene TRBV6-9 combines with J gene TRBJ1-2; D might be TRBD1 (5 bases). This CDR3 region has 14 residues. Deletions cut 3 bases from V and 2 bases from J, with 10 bases between. Per the germline V gene, CDR1 is MNHGY and CDR2 is SVAAGI.

The J gene is TRBJ2-7, the V gene TRBV6-1, with D uncertain. Per the germline V gene, CDR1 is MNHNS and CDR2 is SASEGT. Trimming shortened V by 6 bases and J by 1 base, and 7 bases separated the two germline ends. There are 12 residues in the CDR3. As DNA, the CDR3 is TGTGCCAGCAGGCTCCAATCCTACGAGCAGTACTTC. Protein sequence: CASRLQSYEQYF.

In its sample, this clonotype was seen many times. The chain uses TRBV9 and TRBJ2-7, with D perhaps TRBD1 or TRBD2 (5 bases each). Per the germline V gene, CDR1 is SGDLS and CDR2 is YYNGEE. Trimming stripped 1 base from V and 3 bases from J, with 14 bases between. This CDR3 has 15 residues. As DNA, the CDR3 is TGTGCCAGCAGCGTATCTCCCGGGGCCAACTACGAGCAGTACTTC. As protein: CASSVSPGANYEQYF.

About this clonotype itself: This may stem from a read error, because a much larger clone lies one nucleotide away. The rearrangement joins TRBV3-1 to TRBJ2-2; D is perhaps TRBD1 or TRBD2 (5 bases each). The germline V gene has CDR1 LGHDT and CDR2 YNNKEL (reference sequence). This CDR3 spans 13 amino acids. The DNA for the CDR3 is TGTGCCAGCAGCAAATCGGACACCGGGGAGCTGTCTTTT. Its translation: CASSKSDTGELSF.

This clonotype has more than one count but fewer than ten. CDR3 sequence (DNA): TGCGCCAGCAGTGGGGTCTGGGACAGTACCTACGAGCAGTACTTC. It is translated as CASSGVWDSTYEQYF. V usage is TRBV10-1 and J usage is TRBJ2-7, with TRBD1 matching over 7 bases. CDR1 and CDR2 (germline): WNHNN, SYGVQD (reference sequence). V lost 4 bases to trimming and J lost 2 bases; unmatched junction nucleotides: 8. The CDR3 totals 15 residues.